The source of this T cell receptor (beta chain) is a study of Ad26.COV2.S vaccination and SARS-CoV-2 variants (dated by TCRdb to the early 2020s). Describing the broader study: Vaccine-arm donors came from COV1001, a multicentre, randomized, double-blind, placebo-controlled phase I-IIa trial of Ad26.COV2.S in healthy adults. Ad26.COV2.S was administered intramuscularly at 5 x 10^10 or 1 x 10^11 viral particles, either as a single shot or as two shots given 56 days apart. The specificity and breadth of SARS-CoV-2-reactive T cell receptors after Ad26.COV2.S vaccination were assessed by TCRbeta repertoire sequencing. The TCR-sequenced set comprised roughly 30 samples: approximately 19 Ad26.COV2.S vaccine recipients, 5 placebo recipients and 8 SARS-CoV-2 convalescent individuals. Participants in the trial were split at random into five groups of five each, receiving low-dose or high-dose Ad26.COV2.S once or twice, or else placebo on both occasions. Investigators remained blinded to trial group allocation during experiments and outcome assessment.

This sample's treatment or condition label indicates: some 20 received Ad26.COV2.S at low or high dose, single or two shots; several received placebo; per-sample allocation not given. Repertoires of vaccine and placebo recipients were sequenced from samples collected on day 63 after the first injection. Cohort 1b enrolled about two dozen adults aged 18-55 years at a single site in Boston, USA, between 29 July and 7 August 2020. Ad26.COV2.S consisted of a replication-incompetent adenovirus type 26 vector by which a prefusion-stabilized SARS-CoV-2 spike protein from the original Wuhan strain was expressed. As concerns this clone: The specificity of this receptor is unknown. No much larger clone exists at a distance of one base, and base qualities are not known.

Paper-wide results and their limitations: Substantial breadth of spike-specific CD8+ and CD4+ T cell responses was reported after vaccination. The authors noted that the TCR breadth and depth analyses may have underestimated total T cell responses. Comparable non-spike TCR breadth was observed between vaccine and placebo recipients, consistent with only spike being contained in the vaccine. The study was not powered for comparison of responses between vaccine doses or regimens. Higher spike-specific TCR breadth was observed in Ad26.COV2.S recipients than in placebo recipients (P = 0.0014).

Inclusive of the bounding cysteine and phenylalanine, the CDR3 is 14 residues long. Only CDR3 DNA is held: 42 bases, read in frame from base 1. Deletion took 4 bases off V and 7 bases off J, with a span of 14 bases between the germline ends. Based on the germline V gene, the CDR1 and CDR2 sequences are MNHEY and SVGEGT. The immunoSEQ Assay was used to sequence TCRbeta CDR3 regions. After extraction, genomic DNA underwent amplification by bias-controlled multiplex PCR, followed by high-throughput sequencing. Processing in the source paper ran as follows. To quantify the absolute abundance of each unique TCRbeta CDR3 region, sequences were collapsed and filtered. T cell fraction was estimated by normalization of TCRbeta template counts to usable DNA, with usable DNA being measured through amplification of reference genes present in all nucleated cells. Repertoire TCRs were annotated as SARS-CoV-2-specific by exact matching of V gene, CDR3 amino acid sequence and J gene to a known reactive TCR set. The reference SARS-CoV-2 TCR set was obtained from MIRA and was filtered for enrichment in COVID-19-positive ImmuneCODE repertoires, whereby public or cross-reactive TCRs were removed. Based on the MIRA antigens, annotated TCRs were further analysed at the level of specific ORF or position within ORF. Depth was the summed frequency of annotated unique rearrangements, while breadth was defined as annotated unique rearrangements over total unique productive rearrangements. Group comparisons of TCR breadth used two-sided Wilcoxon rank-sum tests. Entries here come from immuneACCESS through TCRdb and include only in-frame sequences with V and J called. Some clones fail to appear in such tables; in the studies checked, an unresolved V gene covers under half of the shortfall, and the cause of the remainder is unknown. The V and J calls and clone size come from that table; D and trimming were worked out from the DNA. The sample table shows roughly 350,000 clones, and around 87% are seen once. About 3.5% of the sample is held by the ten biggest clonotypes.

The rearrangement combines TRBV6-2 or TRBV6-3 with TRBJ2-4; the D gene is perhaps TRBD1, on 6 matching bases. Sequencing used peripheral blood, obtained in a trial of Ad26.COV2.S vaccine versus placebo. The sequence came from a person aged 18 to 65 who received the Ad26.COV2.S COVID-19 vaccine or a placebo. The CDR3 sequence is CASSLGTSKNIQYF. The DNA sequence is as follows: TGTGCCAGCAGTTTGGGGACATCAAAGAACATTCAGTACTTC.